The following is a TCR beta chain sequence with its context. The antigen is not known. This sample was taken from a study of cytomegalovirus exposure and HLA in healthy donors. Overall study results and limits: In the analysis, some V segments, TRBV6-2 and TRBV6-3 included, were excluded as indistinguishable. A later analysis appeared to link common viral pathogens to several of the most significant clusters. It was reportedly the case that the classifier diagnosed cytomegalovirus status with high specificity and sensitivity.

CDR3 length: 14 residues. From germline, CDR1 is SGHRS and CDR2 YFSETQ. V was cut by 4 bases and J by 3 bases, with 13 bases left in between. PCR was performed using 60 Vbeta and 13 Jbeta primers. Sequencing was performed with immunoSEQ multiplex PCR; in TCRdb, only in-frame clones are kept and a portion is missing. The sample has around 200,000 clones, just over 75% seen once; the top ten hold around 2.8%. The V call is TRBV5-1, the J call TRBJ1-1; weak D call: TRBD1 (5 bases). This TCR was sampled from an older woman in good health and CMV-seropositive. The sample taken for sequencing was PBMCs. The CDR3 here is CASSDQGGDTEAFF. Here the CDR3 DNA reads TGCGCCAGCAGCGATCAGGGAGGTGACACTGAAGCTTTCTTT.